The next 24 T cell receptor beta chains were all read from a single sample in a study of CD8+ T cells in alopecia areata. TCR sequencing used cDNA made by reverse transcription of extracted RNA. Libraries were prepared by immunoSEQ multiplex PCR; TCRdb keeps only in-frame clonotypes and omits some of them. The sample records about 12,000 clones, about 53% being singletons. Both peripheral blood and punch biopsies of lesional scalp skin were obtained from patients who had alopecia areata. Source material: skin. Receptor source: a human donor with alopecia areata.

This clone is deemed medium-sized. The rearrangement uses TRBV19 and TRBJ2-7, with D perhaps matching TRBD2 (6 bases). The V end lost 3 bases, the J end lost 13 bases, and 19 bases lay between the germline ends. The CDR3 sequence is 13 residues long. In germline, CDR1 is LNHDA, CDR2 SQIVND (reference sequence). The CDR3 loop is CASSIAGTSNPYF. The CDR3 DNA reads TGTGCCAGTAGTATTGCTGGGACTTCCAACCCCTACTTC.

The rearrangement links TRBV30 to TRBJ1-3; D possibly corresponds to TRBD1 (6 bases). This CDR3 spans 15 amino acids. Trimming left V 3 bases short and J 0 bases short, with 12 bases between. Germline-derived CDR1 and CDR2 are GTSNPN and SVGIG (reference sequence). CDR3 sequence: CAWSAGTHSGNTIYF. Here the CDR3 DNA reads TGTGCCTGGAGCGCAGGGACACACTCTGGAAACACCATATATTTT.

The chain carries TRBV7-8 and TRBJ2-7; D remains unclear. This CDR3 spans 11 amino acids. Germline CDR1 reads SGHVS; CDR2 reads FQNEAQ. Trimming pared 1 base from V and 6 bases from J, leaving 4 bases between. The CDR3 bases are TGTGCCAGCAGCTTAGTCCGCGAGCAGTACTTC. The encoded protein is CASSLVREQYF.

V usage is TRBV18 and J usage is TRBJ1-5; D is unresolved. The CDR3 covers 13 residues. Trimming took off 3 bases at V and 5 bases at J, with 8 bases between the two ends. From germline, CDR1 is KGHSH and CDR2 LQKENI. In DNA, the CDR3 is TGTGCCAGCTCACCGGGAAACTATCAGCCCCAGCATTTT. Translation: CASSPGNYQPQHF. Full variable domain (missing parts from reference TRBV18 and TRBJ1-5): NAGVMQNPRHLVRRRGQEARLRCSPMKGHSHVYWYRQLPEEGLKFMVYLQKENIIDESGMPKERFSAEFPKEGPSILRIQQVVRGDSAAYFCASSPGNYQPQHFGDGTRLSIL.

The CDR3 DNA sequence: TGTGCCAGCAGTCTACAACCACGGTCCGGGGAGCTGTTTTTT. This gives the protein CASSLQPRSGELFF. The chain uses TRBV7-3 and TRBJ2-2, with D uncertain. CDR3 length: 14 amino acids. V was cut by 6 bases and J by 6 bases, with 14 bases left in between. The germline V gene encodes CDR1 SGHTA and CDR2 FQGTGA.

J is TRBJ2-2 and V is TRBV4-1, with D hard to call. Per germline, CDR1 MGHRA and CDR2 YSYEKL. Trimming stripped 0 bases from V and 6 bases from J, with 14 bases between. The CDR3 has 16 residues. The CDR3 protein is CASSQDHPLWSGELFF. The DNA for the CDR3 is TGCGCCAGCAGCCAAGATCATCCTCTTTGGTCCGGGGAGCTGTTTTTT.

CDR3 in amino acids: CASSTLTSGVPTGELFF. The DNA of the CDR3 is TGTGCCAGCAGCACTCTGACTAGCGGGGTACCCACCGGGGAGCTGTTTTTT. The V and J genes are TRBV5-5 and TRBJ2-2, with 11 bases aligning to TRBD2. V gave up 4 bases and J gave up 4 bases; unmatched junction bases: 9. The CDR3 contains 17 residues. Germline lookup yields CDR1 SGHKS and CDR2 YYEKEE (reference sequence). The full variable domain, rest sourced from reference TRBV5-5 and TRBJ2-2, is DAGVTQSPTHLIKTRGQQVTLRCSPISGHKSVSWYQQVLGQGPQFIFQYYEKEERGRGNFPDRFSARQFPNYSSELNVNALLLGDSALYLCASSTLTSGVPTGELFFGEGSRLTVL.

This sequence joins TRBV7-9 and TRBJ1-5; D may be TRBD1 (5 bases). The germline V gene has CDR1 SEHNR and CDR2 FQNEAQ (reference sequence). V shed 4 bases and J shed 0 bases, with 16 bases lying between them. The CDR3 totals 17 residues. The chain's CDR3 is CASSSQEGWDSNQPQHF. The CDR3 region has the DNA TGTGCCAGCAGCTCTCAAGAGGGGTGGGATAGCAATCAGCCCCAGCATTTT.

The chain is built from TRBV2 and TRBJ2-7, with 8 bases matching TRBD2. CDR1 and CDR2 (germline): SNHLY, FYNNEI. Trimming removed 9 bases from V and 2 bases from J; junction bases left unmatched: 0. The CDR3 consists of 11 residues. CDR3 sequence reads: CARGLAYEQYF. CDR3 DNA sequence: TGTGCCAGGGGACTAGCCTACGAGCAGTACTTC. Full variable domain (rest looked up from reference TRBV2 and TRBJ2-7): EPEVTQTPSHQVTQMGQEVILRCVPISNHLYFYWYRQILGQKVEFLVSFYNNEISEKSEIFDDQFSVERPDGSNFTLKIRSTKLEDSAMYFCARGLAYEQYFGPGTRLTVT.

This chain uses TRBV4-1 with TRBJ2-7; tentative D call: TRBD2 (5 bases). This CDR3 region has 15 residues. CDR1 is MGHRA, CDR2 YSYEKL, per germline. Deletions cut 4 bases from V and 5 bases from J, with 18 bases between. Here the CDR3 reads CASSLGWPNGDEQYF. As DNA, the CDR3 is TGCGCCAGCAGCCTTGGATGGCCCAACGGGGACGAGCAGTACTTC.

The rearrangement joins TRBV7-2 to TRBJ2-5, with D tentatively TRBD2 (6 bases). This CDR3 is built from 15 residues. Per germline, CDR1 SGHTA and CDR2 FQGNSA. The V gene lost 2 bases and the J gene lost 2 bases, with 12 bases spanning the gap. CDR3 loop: CASSLRLGAQETQYF. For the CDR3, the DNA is TGTGCCAGCAGCTTAAGACTAGGAGCACAAGAGACCCAGTACTTC.

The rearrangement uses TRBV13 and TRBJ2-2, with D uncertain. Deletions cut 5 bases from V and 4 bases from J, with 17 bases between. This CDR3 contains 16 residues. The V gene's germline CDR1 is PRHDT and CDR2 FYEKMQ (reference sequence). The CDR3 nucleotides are TGTGCCAGCAGCCCCCGCCCCCCCTCGGGCACCGGGGAGCTGTTTTTT. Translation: CASSPRPPSGTGELFF.

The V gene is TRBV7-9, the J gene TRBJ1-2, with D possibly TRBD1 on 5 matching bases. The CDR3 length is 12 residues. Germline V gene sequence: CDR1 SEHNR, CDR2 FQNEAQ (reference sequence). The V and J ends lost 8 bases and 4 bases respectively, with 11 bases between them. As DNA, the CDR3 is TGTGCCAGCGAGGGAGACAGCTATGGCTACACCTTC. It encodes CASEGDSYGYTF.

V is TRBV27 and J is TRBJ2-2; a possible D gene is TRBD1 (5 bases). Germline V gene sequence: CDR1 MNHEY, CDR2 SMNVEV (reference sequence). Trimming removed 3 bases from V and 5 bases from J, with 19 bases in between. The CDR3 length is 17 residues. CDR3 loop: CASSFRAGWSSTGELFF. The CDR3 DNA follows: TGTGCCAGCAGTTTTAGGGCAGGGTGGTCTTCTACCGGGGAGCTGTTTTTT.

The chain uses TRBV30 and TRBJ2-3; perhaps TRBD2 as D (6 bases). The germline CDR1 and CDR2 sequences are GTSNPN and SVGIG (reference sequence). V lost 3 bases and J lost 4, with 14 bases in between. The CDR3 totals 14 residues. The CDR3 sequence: CAWRRLEVADTQYF. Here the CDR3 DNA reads TGTGCCTGGAGGAGACTAGAAGTTGCAGATACGCAGTATTTT.

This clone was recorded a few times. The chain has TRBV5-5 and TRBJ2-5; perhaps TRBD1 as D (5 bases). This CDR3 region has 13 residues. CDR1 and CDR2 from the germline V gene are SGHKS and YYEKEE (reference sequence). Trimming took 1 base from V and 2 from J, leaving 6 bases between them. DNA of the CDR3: TGTGCCAGCAGCTTGCCAGGGCAAGAGACCCAGTACTTC. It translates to CASSLPGQETQYF.

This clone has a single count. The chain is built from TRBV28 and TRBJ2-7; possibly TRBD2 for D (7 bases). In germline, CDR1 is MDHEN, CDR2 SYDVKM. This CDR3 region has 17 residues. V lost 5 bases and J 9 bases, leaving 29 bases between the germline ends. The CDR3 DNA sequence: TGTGCCAGCAGTCCCTACCTTCGGGGGAGGGGAGGCAGGGGGCAGTACTTC. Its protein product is CASSPYLRGRGGRGQYF.

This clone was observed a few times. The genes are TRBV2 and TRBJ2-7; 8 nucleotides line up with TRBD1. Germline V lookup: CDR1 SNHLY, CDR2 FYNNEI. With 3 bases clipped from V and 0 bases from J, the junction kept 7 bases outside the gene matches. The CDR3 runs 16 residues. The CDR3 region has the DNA TGTGCCAGCAGTGATTTCAACAGGGGGTCCTCCTACGAGCAGTACTTC. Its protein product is CASSDFNRGSSYEQYF.

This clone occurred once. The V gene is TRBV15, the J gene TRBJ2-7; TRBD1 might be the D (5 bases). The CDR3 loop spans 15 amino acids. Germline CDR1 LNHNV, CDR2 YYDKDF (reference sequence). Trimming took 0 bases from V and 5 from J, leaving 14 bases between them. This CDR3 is CATSRDWQGAHEQYF. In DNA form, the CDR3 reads TGTGCCACCAGCAGAGATTGGCAGGGTGCCCACGAGCAGTACTTC.

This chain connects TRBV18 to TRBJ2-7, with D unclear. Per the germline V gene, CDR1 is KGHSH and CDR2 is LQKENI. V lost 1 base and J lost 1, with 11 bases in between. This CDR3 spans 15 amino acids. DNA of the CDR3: TGTGCCAGCTCACCACTTGGGTCCTCTTCCTACGAGCAGTACTTC. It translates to CASSPLGSSSYEQYF.

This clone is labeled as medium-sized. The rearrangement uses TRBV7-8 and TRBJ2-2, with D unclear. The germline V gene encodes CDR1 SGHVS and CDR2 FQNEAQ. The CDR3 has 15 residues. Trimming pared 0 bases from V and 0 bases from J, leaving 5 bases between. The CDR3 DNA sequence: TGTGCCAGCAGCTTAGCGTCAGCGAACACCGGGGAGCTGTTTTTT. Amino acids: CASSLASANTGELFF.

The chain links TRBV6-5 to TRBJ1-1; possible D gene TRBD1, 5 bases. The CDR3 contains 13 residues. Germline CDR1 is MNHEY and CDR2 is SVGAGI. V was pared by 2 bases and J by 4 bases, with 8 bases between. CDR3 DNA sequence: TGTGCCAGCAGTTACGCGGGACCCACTGAAGCTTTCTTT. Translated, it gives CASSYAGPTEAFF.

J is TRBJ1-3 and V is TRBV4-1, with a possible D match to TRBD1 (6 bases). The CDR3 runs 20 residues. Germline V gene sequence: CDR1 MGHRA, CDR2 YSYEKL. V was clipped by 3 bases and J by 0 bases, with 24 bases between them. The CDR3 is CASSHTPEQGQRSSGNTIYF. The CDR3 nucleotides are TGCGCCAGCAGCCATACCCCGGAACAGGGCCAACGGAGCTCTGGAAACACCATATATTTT.

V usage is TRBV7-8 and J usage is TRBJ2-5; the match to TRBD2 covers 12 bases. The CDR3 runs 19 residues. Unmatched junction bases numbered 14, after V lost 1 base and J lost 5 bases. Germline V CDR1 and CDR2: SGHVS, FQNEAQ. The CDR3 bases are TGTGCCAGCAGCTTAGTTGCTAGCGGGGGGGCCGGCGTGTCCGAGACCCAGTACTTC. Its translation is CASSLVASGGAGVSETQYF.